This record looks at one T cell receptor beta chain sequence and its context. The record originates from a study of blood T cell repertoires in COVID-19. Study-level background: Sources were T cells, B-cell-depleted T cells, or PBMCs; the material itself was cDNA or gDNA.

Sequenced by immunoSEQ multiplex PCR; TCRdb stores in-frame clones only, minus some. The table shows 29,000 or so clones, with 80% to 90% occurring only once. The germline V gene has CDR1 LNHDA and CDR2 SQIVND (reference sequence). The trim removed 9 bases at V and 8 bases at J, leaving 5 bases unmatched. This CDR3 region has 13 residues. The specimen sequenced was peripheral blood. The source of this sequence is a human donor in a cohort sampled during active COVID-19. This chain links TRBV19 with TRBJ1-4, with 11 bases lining up with TRBD1. The CDR3 DNA reads TGTGCCAGCCCGGGACAGGGGGTAGAAAAACTGTTTTTT. Translated: CASPGQGVEKLFF.